This TCR beta chain was found in a study of blood T cells in healthy people across ages (dated by TCRdb to the mid-2010s). Regarding the complete study: In model experiments, template switching captured roughly one uniquely barcoded TCR beta cDNA molecule for every two T cells. The study measured age-related changes in TCR beta repertoire diversity using deep sequencing normalized with unique cDNA molecular identifiers. The donors were split into four age groups: young (average about 16 years), middle-aged (39), aged (62) and long-lived (under 90). To avoid experimental bias, donors of different ages were randomly spread across the sequencing lanes. Using the same blood draw, the study looked at two additional independent replicas of 1 million unique cDNA reads for two donors, one aged 18 to 29 and the other aged 80 or older.

Findings and caveats that apply to the study as a whole: Compared with the aged group, the long-lived group had more naive CD4+ T cells, fewer expanded clones and increased TCR diversity, a pattern suggesting age selection. Because donor CMV infection status was unknown, age-related changes in expanded clonotypes were potentially confounded. As age increased, observed TCR beta diversity per million T cells dropped in a roughly linear way, and a significant reduction was already evident by age 40. Bulk unsorted PBMC profiling prevented conclusive comparison of naive and antigen-experienced compartments. Estimates of total diversity based on one million sequenced T cells were considered lower bounds and underestimates. A strong correlation was found between observed TCR beta diversity and the percentage of naive T cells measured by flow cytometry.

The method was 5' RACE. The sequencer listed for this sample is Illumina HiSeq 2500. A second 7 to 11 cycle PCR used a sample-barcoded 5' primer and a J-beta primer mix. A unique molecular identifier was introduced onto each TCR beta cDNA molecule by a template-switch 5' adaptor carrying 12 random nucleotides. Each sample yielded at least 2.5 million CDR3-containing paired-end reads. The Mint cDNA synthesis kit, primed by a TRBC-specific oligonucleotide, was used to synthesize first-strand cDNA from all RNA. After uracil-DNA glycosylase treatment, a first 18-cycle PCR used universal primers M1SS and BC2_uni_R on all cDNA. In the original analysis: Normalization of each sample was performed by random selection of 1 million high-quality reads, each carrying a distinct molecular identifier. Instead of being binned into consensus sequences, reads with shared molecular identifiers were discarded. MiTCR, set to a Q25 quality threshold and the strictest error-elimination algorithm, was used for CDR3 identification, clonotype clustering and error correction. A nonparametric unseen species model using Euler transformation provided a lower-bound estimate of total TCR beta diversity. The public reads were quality trimmed at Q25 with fastp and then assembled into clones with MiXCR by TCRdb, keeping productive beta chains. Rows are unified per CDR3 protein, each entry keeping the most common DNA and genes. Clone size and V and J calls follow TCRdb, not the original study. In this sample the table shows about 1.5 million distinct CDR3 sequences, approximately 42% of which occur a single time. Less than 5% of the sample is in the top ten clones.

The roughly 37 donors, aged about 6 to 100 years, were systemically healthy Caucasian individuals from Russia. Each donor gave ten milliliters of peripheral blood, collected into EDTA-treated Vacutainer tubes. Ficoll-Paque density-gradient centrifugation was used to isolate PBMCs, with at least 6.5 million per sample. Trizol reagent was used to extract total RNA from PBMCs, with at least 6 micrograms per sample. For every donor, an aliquot of PBMCs went through flow cytometry to measure the percentages of naive CD45RAhigh/CD27high T cells. The germline V gene provides CDR1 MNHEY and CDR2 SVGAGI. The CDR3 starts with the cysteine, ends with the phenylalanine, and has 13 residues. Only the CDR3 portion is preserved as DNA: 39 bases, with reading frame beginning at the first base. Trimming removed 6 bases from V and 0 bases from J, leaving 9 bases between the germline ends. This clonotype was recorded many times. No antigen is known for it. No qualities accompany the bases; no much larger clone lies one base away.

This TCR derives from a woman under 30 in good health. The rearranged chain carries TRBV6-5 and TRBJ2-7; possibly the D gene is TRBD2, per 5 matching bases. Sequencing was carried out using blood. The CDR3 here reads CASSRAASYEQYF. The bases are TGTGCCAGCAGCAGAGCGGCCTCCTACGAGCAGTACTTC.